A single sample gave rise to the 5 T cell receptor beta chains below, sequenced in a study of blood T cell repertoires in COVID-19. Repertoires were generated with immunoSEQ multiplex PCR, while TCRdb's copy carries only in-frame clones and drops some. There are roughly 180,000 clones in the sample; around 83% occur only once, and approximately 4% lies in the top ten. The sample was PBMCs or T cells enriched from blood (not recorded which). These receptor sequences come from a woman in her 50s in a cohort exposed to, infected with or recovered from COVID-19 (not recorded which).

This sequence joins TRBV9 and TRBJ2-7; 7 bases fit TRBD2. V lost 0 bases and J lost 7; bases outside the gene matches: 7. CDR3 size: 14 residues. The germline CDR1 and CDR2 sequences are SGDLS and YYNGEE. The CDR3 loop is CASSVGGGGREQYF. CDR3 DNA: TGTGCCAGCAGCGTAGGGGGCGGGGGTCGTGAGCAGTACTTC.

The chain combines TRBV28 with TRBJ2-3; 13 nucleotides agree with TRBD2. The CDR3 spans 22 residues. Germline V gene data show CDR1 as MDHEN and CDR2 as SYDVKM. The ends lost 4 bases at V and 1 base at J; junction bases unmatched: 20. The CDR3 protein is CASSSPDGSRTSGSFGTDTQYF. As DNA, the CDR3 is TGTGCCAGCAGTTCACCAGACGGGTCTCGGACTAGCGGGAGCTTTGGCACAGATACGCAGTATTTT.

V usage is TRBV6-2 or TRBV6-3 and J usage is TRBJ1-1; D gene uncertain. CDR1 is MNHEY, CDR2 SVGEGT, per germline. V was cut by 2 bases and J by 5 bases, with 6 bases left in between. The CDR3 extends over 12 amino acids. The CDR3 nucleotides read TGTGCCAGCAGTTACACGGGAACTGAAGCTTTCTTT. Protein sequence: CASSYTGTEAFF.

CDR3 in amino acids: CASTSLAGGIGNEQFF. CDR3 nucleotides: TGTGCCAGCACCTCGTTAGCGGGAGGGATTGGCAATGAGCAGTTCTTC. The chain is built from TRBV28 and TRBJ2-1; 11 nucleotides agree with TRBD2. V lost 7 bases, J lost 6 bases, and 11 bases stayed unmatched. CDR3 length: 16 amino acids. Germline V lookup: CDR1 MDHEN, CDR2 SYDVKM.

The chain employs TRBV7-9 and TRBJ2-5; maybe TRBD1 (6 bases). The CDR3 has 13 residues. With 3 bases removed from V and 5 bases from J, the gap between germline ends came to 10 bases. Germline V gene sequence: CDR1 SEHNR, CDR2 FQNEAQ (reference sequence). CDR3: CASSFDRTETQYF. The CDR3 DNA reads as TGTGCCAGCAGCTTCGACAGGACGGAGACCCAGTACTTC.